The rows below give T cell receptor beta chains drawn from one sample of a study. TCRdb re-analysed the RT-PCR reads in MiXCR, keeping a single row per CDR3 protein. The repertoire has 650,000 to 800,000 distinct CDR3 sequences, approximately 14% of them found once; the top ten carry roughly 3.9%. Sequenced sample: memory CD4+ T cells from blood. The receptors come from a female donor in good health, serving as a healthy control. Each CDR3 is given with its conserved first and last residue. D genes are given only for firm matches. Size is omitted from some rows. Given values are once, few, many or a class for expanded clones.

clone size,D gene,J gene,V gene,CDR3 protein,CDR3 DNA
many,-,TRBJ2-7,TRBV10-3,CAIGGQGNYEQYF,TGTGCCATCGGCGGGCAGGGGAACTACGAGCAGTACTTC
many,-,TRBJ1-5,TRBV9,CASSVGQNQPQHF,TGTGCCAGCAGCGTAGGCCAGAATCAGCCCCAGCATTTT
few,TRBD2,TRBJ2-7,TRBV12-3/TRBV12-4,CASSEREGREQYF,TGTGCCAGCAGTGAGCGGGAGGGCCGCGAGCAGTACTTC
few,TRBD1,TRBJ2-2,TRBV5-1,CASRDREAGELFF,TGCGCCAGCAGGGACAGGGAAGCCGGGGAGCTGTTTTTT
-,-,TRBJ2-5,TRBV7-2,CVSSAGPQETQYF,TGTGTCTCCTCCGCAGGCCCCCAAGAGACCCAGTACTTC
many,-,TRBJ2-1,TRBV6-6,CASSYGQGHGNEQFF,TGTGCCAGCAGTTACGGACAAGGCCACGGCAATGAGCAGTTCTTC
-,TRBD1,TRBJ1-2,TRBV4-2,CASSPGGGGALSGYTF,TGTGCCAGCAGCCCGGGGGGAGGGGGCGCCCTGTCTGGCTACACCTTC
many,TRBD1,TRBJ1-1,TRBV12-3/TRBV12-4,CASSLGQSWATEAFF,TGTGCCAGCAGTTTGGGACAGTCCTGGGCCACTGAAGCTTTCTTT
few,-,TRBJ2-7,TRBV7-9,CASSLMGALGGEQYF,TGTGCCAGCAGCTTAATGGGCGCACTCGGAGGGGAGCAGTACTTC
-,-,TRBJ2-7,TRBV27,CASSVAPRGGSYEQYF,TGTGCCAGCAGTGTAGCCCCCAGGGGGGGGTCCTACGAGCAGTACTTC
-,-,TRBJ2-7,TRBV4-1,CASSQEVIREQYF,TGCGCCAGCAGCCAAGAGGTTATCCGCGAGCAGTACTTC
-,TRBD1,TRBJ1-5,TRBV28,CAILTGEGNQPQHF,TGTGCCATACTCACAGGGGAGGGCAATCAGCCCCAGCATTTT
once,TRBD1,TRBJ2-3,TRBV27,CASKGTGGRADTQYF,TGTGCCAGCAAGGGGACAGGGGGCAGAGCAGATACGCAGTATTTT
-,TRBD2,TRBJ2-1,TRBV10-3,CASLGLAGGESSYNEQFF,TGTGCCTCCCTGGGTCTAGCGGGGGGCGAAAGCTCCTACAATGAGCAGTTCTTC
-,-,TRBJ1-5,TRBV28,CASSPPSGPNQPQHF,TGTGCCAGCAGTCCGCCCTCGGGGCCCAATCAGCCCCAGCATTTT
few,-,TRBJ1-5,TRBV9,CASSVDSQGQPQHF,TGTGCCAGCAGCGTAGATTCACAGGGTCAGCCCCAGCATTTT
-,-,TRBJ2-5,TRBV9,CASSVRDGLGETQYF,TGTGCCAGCAGCGTAAGGGACGGACTGGGAGAGACCCAGTACTTC
-,-,TRBJ2-1,TRBV28,CASTKVGGEQFF,TGTGCCAGCACCAAGGTCGGCGGTGAGCAGTTCTTC
few,TRBD2,TRBJ2-3,TRBV3-1,CASSQVSGSAGDTQYF,TGTGCCAGCAGCCAAGTAAGCGGGAGCGCGGGGGATACGCAGTATTTT
-,TRBD2,TRBJ2-2,TRBV7-8,CASSLTSGGANTGELFF,TGTGCCAGCAGCTTAACTAGCGGGGGGGCAAACACCGGGGAGCTGTTTTTT
few,-,TRBJ1-1,TRBV7-3,CASSLNQGKRETEAFF,TGTGCCAGCAGCTTAAACCAGGGAAAGAGGGAAACTGAAGCTTTCTTT
few,TRBD2,TRBJ2-1,TRBV12-3/TRBV12-4,CASSSLARGEQFF,TGTGCCAGCAGCTCGCTAGCGCGGGGGGAGCAGTTCTTC
many,-,TRBJ1-1,TRBV12-3/TRBV12-4,CASSFESANTEAFF,TGTGCCAGCAGTTTTGAGTCGGCGAACACTGAAGCTTTCTTT
-,-,TRBJ2-3,TRBV5-1,CASSFNGGTSTDTQYF,TGCGCCAGCAGCTTTAACGGCGGGACTAGCACAGATACGCAGTATTTT
-,TRBD2,TRBJ2-3,TRBV20-1,CSARAPSSGSTDTQYF,TGCAGTGCTAGAGCTCCGAGTAGCGGGAGCACAGATACGCAGTATTTT
few,-,TRBJ1-3,TRBV12-3/TRBV12-4,CASSLDSPGLGNTIYF,TGTGCCAGCAGTTTAGACAGCCCGGGTCTTGGAAACACCATATATTTT
few,-,TRBJ2-7,TRBV7-2,CASSFLLEQYF,TGTGCCAGCAGCTTTCTCCTTGAACAGTACTTC
once,TRBD2,TRBJ2-1,TRBV4-1,CASVSTSGSSEQFF,TGCGCCAGCGTCTCGACTAGCGGGAGTTCAGAGCAGTTCTTC
many,-,TRBJ2-2,TRBV20-1,CSASGRGTGELFF,TGCAGTGCTAGCGGGAGAGGCACCGGGGAGCTGTTTTTT
-,TRBD1,TRBJ2-7,TRBV20-1,CSAIHEGAGEQYF,TGCAGTGCCATCCACGAGGGGGCAGGGGAGCAGTACTTC
-,-,TRBJ1-6,TRBV6-1,CASVQGFESPLHF,TGTGCCAGCGTACAGGGCTTCGAATCACCCCTCCACTTT
-,TRBD2,TRBJ2-7,TRBV6-4,CASTSGTSGRAAYEQYF,TGTGCCAGCACTTCCGGGACTAGCGGGAGGGCAGCCTACGAGCAGTACTTC
-,-,TRBJ1-1,TRBV5-1,CASSLGSYLGAEAFF,TGCGCCAGCAGCTTGGGTTCATATTTAGGCGCTGAAGCTTTCTTT
many,-,TRBJ2-3,TRBV20-1,CSASPQDADTQYF,TGCAGTGCTAGCCCTCAGGATGCAGATACGCAGTATTTT
few,-,TRBJ1-2,TRBV12-3/TRBV12-4,CASSTLLRAPTF,TGTGCCAGCAGTACTCTCCTACGGGCCCCCACCTTC
few,-,TRBJ1-2,TRBV6-5,CASRKTDENYGYTF,TGTGCCAGCAGGAAGACAGACGAGAACTATGGCTACACCTTC
-,-,TRBJ2-2,TRBV6-2/TRBV6-3,CASSYSVGGTGELFF,TGTGCCAGCAGTTACTCGGTCGGGGGTACCGGGGAGCTGTTTTTT
many,-,TRBJ1-1,TRBV12-3/TRBV12-4,CASTGRQGEAFF,TGTGCCAGCACCGGGAGGCAGGGTGAAGCTTTCTTT
-,-,TRBJ1-1,TRBV25-1,CASSESRILTEAFF,TGTGCCAGCAGTGAATCGCGGATCCTCACTGAAGCTTTCTTT
few,-,TRBJ1-1,TRBV4-3,CASSQGGGGVLTEAFF,TGCGCCAGCAGCCAGGGAGGTGGGGGCGTTTTAACTGAAGCTTTCTTT
-,-,TRBJ1-5,TRBV20-1,CSASVLGLNSGQPQHF,TGCAGTGCTAGTGTGTTGGGTCTAAACAGTGGGCAGCCCCAGCATTTT
many,-,TRBJ2-2,TRBV10-3,CAAQQGQNTGELFF,TGTGCCGCCCAACAGGGTCAAAACACCGGGGAGCTGTTTTTT